This T cell receptor beta chain came from a study of blood T cell repertoires in COVID-19. Study in general: The analysed material was cDNA or gDNA that came from T cells, B-cell-depleted T cells, or PBMCs.

The study assigned cohorts using participant-reported clinical history. Recovery among Cohort 3 donors was established by two negative PCRs, clearance, or symptom resolution. V lost 1 base, J lost 1 base, and 22 bases lay in between. Germline loops: CDR1 MDHEN, CDR2 SYDVKM. This CDR3 contains 19 residues. This table comes from immunoSEQ multiplex PCR, and its TCRdb copy is limited to in-frame clones, with some not included. This sample has hundreds of thousands of clones, with 85% to 90% found just once. The genes are TRBV28 and TRBJ1-1; D is possibly TRBD1 (6 bases). The sample was PBMCs or T cells enriched from blood (not recorded which). The origin of this receptor is a woman younger than 45 who had recovered from COVID-19. The CDR3 loop is CASSLLIQQGPLRNTEAFF. CDR3 DNA: TGTGCCAGCAGTTTATTGATCCAGCAGGGGCCGCTACGGAACACTGAAGCTTTCTTT.